The sample holds a few counts of the clone carrying this T cell receptor beta chain. The method was immunoSEQ multiplex PCR; TCRdb's version includes in-frame clones alone and lacks a portion of them. This table holds some 500,000 clones, 70% to 80% found once. Trimming shortened V by 3 bases and J by 11 bases, and 11 bases separated the two germline ends. The CDR3 consists of 11 residues. CDR1 is DFQATT, CDR2 SNEGSKA, per germline (reference sequence). These data originate in a study of shared clonotypes between healthy human individuals. Input material: PBMCs. This clonotype was sampled from a woman aged 40 to 50 in good health. Some clones in this sample may be carry-over from other donors' samples. The genes are TRBV20-1 and TRBJ1-5; D gene uncertain. CDR3 amino acids: CSARLSGTQHF. The CDR3 nucleotides read TGCAGTGCTAGGCTTAGTGGCACCCAGCATTTT.